This is a list of T cell receptor beta chains from one sample in a study of CD8 T cells in Susac syndrome. TCRdb reprocessed the immunoSEQ multiplex PCR reads via MiXCR and lists one record per CDR3 protein. The profile shows roughly 120,000 distinct CDR3 sequences, around 94% of them singletons. Sequencing was carried out using CD4+ T cells from PBMCs. These receptors were taken from a human donor in good health. Both conserved end residues are part of each CDR3. Each record gives: D gene, V gene, clone size, J gene, CDR3 DNA, CDR3 protein. The D gene is left open where the match is weak. Rows may omit the clone size; those that give it use once, few, many or a size class.

TRBD2	TRBV2	once	TRBJ2-1	TGTGCCAGCAGTGCTCTTCTAGCGGGAGGTGTTGATGAGCAGTTCTTC	CASSALLAGGVDEQFF
.	TRBV7-2	few	TRBJ2-2	TGTGCCAGCAGCTTAGCGACAGGCACCGGGGAGCTGTTTTTT	CASSLATGTGELFF
.	TRBV15	.	TRBJ2-7	TGTGCCACCAGCAGAGAGGGAGGACAGTCCTACGAGCAGTACTTC	CATSREGGQSYEQYF
TRBD2	TRBV18	.	TRBJ2-3	TGTGCCAGCTCACCAACTAGCGGGAGGTCTAACACAGATACGCAGTATTTT	CASSPTSGRSNTDTQYF
TRBD1	TRBV2	.	TRBJ2-3	TGTGCCAGCAGTGCGATTACAGGGGACGATACGCAGTATTTT	CASSAITGDDTQYF
.	TRBV10-2	.	TRBJ2-7	TGCGCCAGCCGTCCAGGATCTGATGGATACTACGAGCAGTACTTC	CASRPGSDGYYEQYF
.	TRBV15	.	TRBJ2-5	TGTGCCACCAGCAGAGGAATATTGACCCAGTACTTC	CATSRGILTQYF
TRBD1	TRBV19	.	TRBJ1-1	TGTGCCACCCGGGACAGGTTGAACACTGAAGCTTTCTTT	CATRDRLNTEAFF
.	TRBV20-1	.	TRBJ1-3	TGCAGCGCTAAGGGATCTGGAAACACCATATATTTT	CSAKGSGNTIYF
.	TRBV20-1	.	TRBJ2-7	TGCAGTGCCGTTCCGGGCAGCCTTGAGGACGAGCAGTACTTC	CSAVPGSLEDEQYF
.	TRBV11-2	.	TRBJ1-3	TGTGCCAGCAGCTCCGGACGGATTTCTGGAAACACCATATATTTT	CASSSGRISGNTIYF
.	TRBV20-1	.	TRBJ2-7	TGCAGTGCAAGGACCTATACATCCTACGAGCAGTACTTC	CSARTYTSYEQYF
TRBD1	TRBV2	.	TRBJ1-5	TGTGCCAGCACCCCCGGGACAGGGGGCTTTCAGCCCCAGCATTTT	CASTPGTGGFQPQHF
.	TRBV20-1	.	TRBJ2-7	TGCAGTGCTAGTTTCCCCGTCTCGCACGAGCAGTACTTC	CSASFPVSHEQYF
TRBD2	TRBV6-1	.	TRBJ2-2	TGTGCCAGCACCCGGACTAGAGTGAACACCGGGGAGCTGTTTTTT	CASTRTRVNTGELFF
.	TRBV3-1	.	TRBJ2-4	TGTGCCAGCAGCCAAGAGGGACTAAACATTCAGTACTTC	CASSQEGLNIQYF
.	TRBV6-5	.	TRBJ2-4	TGTGCCAGCAGTTACTCGAATCGGGTCGGGGGCAAAAACATTCAGTACTTC	CASSYSNRVGGKNIQYF
TRBD1	TRBV7-2	.	TRBJ2-7	TGTGCCAGCAGCTCGAGGACAGGGGGCGGCTACGAGCAGTACTTC	CASSSRTGGGYEQYF
TRBD1	TRBV20-1	.	TRBJ1-2	TGCAGTGCCAGTGGACAGGGAAGGTATGGCTACACCTTC	CSASGQGRYGYTF
.	TRBV6-1	.	TRBJ2-1	TGTGCCAGCAGATCTTCAGAGGACAGATCCTACAATGAGCAGTTCTTC	CASRSSEDRSYNEQFF
.	TRBV5-1	.	TRBJ1-3	TGCGCCAGCAGCTTGGTAGCGGGATTCTCCGGAAACACCATATATTTT	CASSLVAGFSGNTIYF
TRBD2	TRBV5-4	.	TRBJ2-5	TGTGCCAGCAGCCGGGGGGAGACTAGCGGTTACCAAGAGACCCAGTACTTC	CASSRGETSGYQETQYF
.	TRBV5-1	.	TRBJ2-2	TGCGCCAGCACCCCCATGGGCGGGGAGCTGTTTTTT	CASTPMGGELFF
.	TRBV20-1	.	TRBJ2-2	TGCAGTGCTAGGAAGGCGGGGAGGAGGGCGGTTGGCACCGGGGAGCTGTTTTTT	CSARKAGRRAVGTGELFF
.	TRBV6-2/TRBV6-3	.	TRBJ1-1	TGTGCCAGCCTAGGAAACACTGAAGCTTTCTTT	CASLGNTEAFF
.	TRBV12-3/TRBV12-4	.	TRBJ1-5	TGTGCCAGCGATGACAGGTATCAGCCCCAGCATTTT	CASDDRYQPQHF
.	TRBV25-1	.	TRBJ2-1	TGTGCCAGCGGAAGGTCATACTCCTACAATGAGCAGTTCTTC	CASGRSYSYNEQFF
TRBD1	TRBV20-1	.	TRBJ1-5	TGCAGTGCTCGGGACAGGGGACCTGGGGGCAATCAGCCCCAGCATTTT	CSARDRGPGGNQPQHF
TRBD2	TRBV4-3	once	TRBJ2-1	TGCGCCAGCAGCCAAAGGGTAGCGGGAGGTTACAATGAGCAGTTCTTC	CASSQRVAGGYNEQFF
.	TRBV14	.	TRBJ1-1	TGTGCCAGCAGCCTACTCGGACGGCCTGAAGCTTTCTTT	CASSLLGRPEAFF
TRBD1	TRBV7-2	.	TRBJ1-5	TGTGCCAGCAGCTTAGCTGACAGGGGGAGCAATCAGCCCCAGCATTTT	CASSLADRGSNQPQHF
.	TRBV7-2	.	TRBJ2-3	TGTGCCAGCGCCCAGGGGCCGGATACGCAGTATTTT	CASAQGPDTQYF
TRBD2	TRBV3-1	.	TRBJ2-4	TGTGCCAGCAGCCCCCTTGGGGAGGGCTTTCAGTACTTC	CASSPLGEGFQYF
.	TRBV19	.	TRBJ1-3	TGTGCCAGTACGGCGGGGGAATCTGGAAACACCATATATTTT	CASTAGESGNTIYF
.	TRBV20-1	.	TRBJ1-1	TGCAGTGCTAGTCCTGGGGGGTCACATAGGAACACTGAAGCTTTCTTT	CSASPGGSHRNTEAFF
TRBD1	TRBV12-3/TRBV12-4	.	TRBJ1-1	TGTGCCAGCAGTTGGGACAGGGGCCAGATGGCTTTCTTT	CASSWDRGQMAFF